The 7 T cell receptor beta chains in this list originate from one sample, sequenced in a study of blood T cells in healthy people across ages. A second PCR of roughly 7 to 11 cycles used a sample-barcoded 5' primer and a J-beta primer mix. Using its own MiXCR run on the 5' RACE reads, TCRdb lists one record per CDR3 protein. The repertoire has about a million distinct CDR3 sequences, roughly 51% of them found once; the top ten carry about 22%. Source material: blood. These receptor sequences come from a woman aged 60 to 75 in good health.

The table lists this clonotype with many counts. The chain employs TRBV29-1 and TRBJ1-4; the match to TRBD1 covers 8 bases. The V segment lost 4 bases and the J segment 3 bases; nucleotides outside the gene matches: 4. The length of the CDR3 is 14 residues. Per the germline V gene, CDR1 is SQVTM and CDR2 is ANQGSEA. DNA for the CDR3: TGCAGCGTTGGACAGGGGCTGTCTAATGAAAAACTGTTTTTT. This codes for CSVGQGLSNEKLFF. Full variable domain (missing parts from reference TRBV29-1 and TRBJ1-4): SAVISQKPSRDICQRGTSLTIQCQVDSQVTMMFWYRQQPGQSLTLIATANQGSEATYESGFVIDKFPISRPNLTFSTLTVSNMSPEDSSIYLCSVGQGLSNEKLFFGSGTQLSVL.

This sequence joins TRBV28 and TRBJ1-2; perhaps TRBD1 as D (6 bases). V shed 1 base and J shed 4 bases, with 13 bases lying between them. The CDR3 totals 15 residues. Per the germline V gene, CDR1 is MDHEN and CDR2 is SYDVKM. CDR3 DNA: TGTGCCAGCAGTTTATCGCAGGGGTTCCCCTATGGCTACACCTTC. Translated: CASSLSQGFPYGYTF.

The CDR3 DNA reads TGCAGTGCTGGGAAACTAGCGAACACCGGGGAGCTGTTTTTT. Encoded protein: CSAGKLANTGELFF. The J gene is TRBJ2-2, the V gene TRBV20-1; D is possibly TRBD2 (5 bases). Germline V lookup: CDR1 DFQATT, CDR2 SNEGSKA (reference sequence). V dropped 5 bases and J dropped 0 bases, with 10 bases sitting between them. The CDR3 is made up of 14 amino acids.

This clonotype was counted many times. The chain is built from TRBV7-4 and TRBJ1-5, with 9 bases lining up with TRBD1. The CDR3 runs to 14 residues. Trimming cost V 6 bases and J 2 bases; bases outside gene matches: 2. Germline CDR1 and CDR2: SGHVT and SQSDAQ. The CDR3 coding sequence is TGTGCCAGCAGACGGGACAGGGGCAATCAGCCCCAGCATTTT. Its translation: CASRRDRGNQPQHF.

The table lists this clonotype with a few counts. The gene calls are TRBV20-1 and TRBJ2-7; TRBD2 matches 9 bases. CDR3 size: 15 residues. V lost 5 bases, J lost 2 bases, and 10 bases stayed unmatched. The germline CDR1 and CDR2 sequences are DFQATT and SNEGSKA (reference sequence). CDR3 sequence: CSAAPIAGVPYEQYF. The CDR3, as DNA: TGCAGTGCTGCGCCCATAGCGGGAGTCCCCTACGAGCAGTACTTC.

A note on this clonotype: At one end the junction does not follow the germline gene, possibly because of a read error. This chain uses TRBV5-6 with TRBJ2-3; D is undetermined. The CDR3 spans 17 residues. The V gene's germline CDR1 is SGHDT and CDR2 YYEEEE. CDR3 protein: CAGSLERGGPSLDTQYF. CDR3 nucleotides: TGTGCCGGCAGCTTGGAACGTGGCGGTCCCTCGCTGGATACGCAGTATTTT.

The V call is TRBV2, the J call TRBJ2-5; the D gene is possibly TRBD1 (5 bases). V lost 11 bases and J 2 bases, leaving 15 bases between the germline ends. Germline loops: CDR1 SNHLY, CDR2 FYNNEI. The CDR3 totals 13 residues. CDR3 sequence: CAPAETVQETQYF. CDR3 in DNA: TGTGCCCCCGCGGAGACAGTACAAGAGACCCAGTACTTC.